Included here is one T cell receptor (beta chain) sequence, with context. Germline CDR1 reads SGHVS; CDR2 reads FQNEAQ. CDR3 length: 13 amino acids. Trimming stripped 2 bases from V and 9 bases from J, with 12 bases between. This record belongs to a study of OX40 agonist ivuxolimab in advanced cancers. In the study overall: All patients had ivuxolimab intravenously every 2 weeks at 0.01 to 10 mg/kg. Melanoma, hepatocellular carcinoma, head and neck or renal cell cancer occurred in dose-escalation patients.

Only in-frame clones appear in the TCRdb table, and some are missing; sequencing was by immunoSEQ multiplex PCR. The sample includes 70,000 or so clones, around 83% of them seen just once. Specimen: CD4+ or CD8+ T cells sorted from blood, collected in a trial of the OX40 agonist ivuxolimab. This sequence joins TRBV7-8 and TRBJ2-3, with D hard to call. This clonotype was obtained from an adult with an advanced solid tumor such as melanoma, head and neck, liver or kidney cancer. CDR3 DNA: TGTGCCAGCAGCTTATATGCGTTGGGCACGCAGTATTTT. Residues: CASSLYALGTQYF.